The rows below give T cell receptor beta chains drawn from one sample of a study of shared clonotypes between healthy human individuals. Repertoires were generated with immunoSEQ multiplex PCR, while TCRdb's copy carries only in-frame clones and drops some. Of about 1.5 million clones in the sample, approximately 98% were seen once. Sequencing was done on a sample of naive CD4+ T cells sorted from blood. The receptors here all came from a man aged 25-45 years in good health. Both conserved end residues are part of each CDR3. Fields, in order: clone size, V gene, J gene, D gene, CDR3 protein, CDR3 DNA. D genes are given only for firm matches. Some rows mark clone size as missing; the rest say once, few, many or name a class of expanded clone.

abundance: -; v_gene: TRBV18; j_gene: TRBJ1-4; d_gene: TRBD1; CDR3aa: CASSTGGAVDEKLFF; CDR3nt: TGTGCCAGCTCAACAGGGGGCGCGGTGGATGAAAAACTGTTTTTT
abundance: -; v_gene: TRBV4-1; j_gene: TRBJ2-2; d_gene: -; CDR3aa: CASSQPTAGMAGELFF; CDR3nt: TGCGCCAGCAGCCAGCCCACCGCGGGTATGGCCGGGGAGCTGTTTTTT
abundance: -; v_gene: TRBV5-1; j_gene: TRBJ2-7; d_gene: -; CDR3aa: CASSLGALPVGEQYF; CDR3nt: TGCGCCAGCAGCTTGGGCGCCCTCCCCGTCGGCGAGCAGTACTTC
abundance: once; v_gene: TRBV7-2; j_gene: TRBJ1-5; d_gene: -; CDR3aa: CASSLGGTANQPQHF; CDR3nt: TGTGCCAGCAGCTTAGGCGGGACGGCCAATCAGCCCCAGCATTTT
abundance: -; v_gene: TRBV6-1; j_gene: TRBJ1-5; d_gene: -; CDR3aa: CASIPQGSSGPQHF; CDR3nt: TGTGCCAGCATCCCACAGGGATCCTCAGGGCCCCAGCATTTT
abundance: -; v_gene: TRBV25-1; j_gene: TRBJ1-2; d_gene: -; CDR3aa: CASNRSGRRGGYTF; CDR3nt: TGTGCCAGCAATAGAAGCGGACGCCGGGGGGGCTACACCTTC
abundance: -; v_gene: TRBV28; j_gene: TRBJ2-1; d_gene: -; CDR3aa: CARTVSSYNEQFF; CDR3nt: TGTGCCAGGACCGTTAGCTCCTACAATGAGCAGTTCTTC
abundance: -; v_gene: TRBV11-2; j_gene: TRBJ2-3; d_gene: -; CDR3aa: CASSLARGRRTDTQYF; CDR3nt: TGTGCCAGCAGCTTGGCGCGGGGCCGTCGCACAGATACGCAGTATTTT
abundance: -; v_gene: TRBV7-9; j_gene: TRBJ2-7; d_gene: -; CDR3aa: CASSLADQGGYEQYF; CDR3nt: TGTGCCAGCAGCTTAGCGGACCAAGGAGGCTACGAGCAGTACTTC
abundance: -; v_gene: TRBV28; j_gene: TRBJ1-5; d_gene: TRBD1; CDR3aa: CASTVPDRVRGQPQHF; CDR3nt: TGTGCCAGCACGGTCCCGGACAGGGTTCGGGGTCAGCCCCAGCATTTT
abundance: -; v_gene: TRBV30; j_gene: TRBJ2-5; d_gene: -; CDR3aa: CAWNRGSFFYETQYF; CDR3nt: TGTGCCTGGAATCGGGGTTCTTTTTTCTACGAGACCCAGTACTTC
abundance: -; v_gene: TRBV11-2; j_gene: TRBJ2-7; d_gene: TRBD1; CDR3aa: CASSFGTGDYEQYF; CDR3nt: TGTGCCAGCAGCTTCGGGACAGGGGACTACGAGCAGTACTTC
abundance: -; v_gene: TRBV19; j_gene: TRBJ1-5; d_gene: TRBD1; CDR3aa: CASRQGNNQPQHF; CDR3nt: TGTGCCAGTAGACAGGGGAACAATCAGCCCCAGCATTTT
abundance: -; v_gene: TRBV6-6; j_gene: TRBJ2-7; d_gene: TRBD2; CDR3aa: CASLSGSYEQYF; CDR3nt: TGTGCCAGTCTCAGCGGGAGTTACGAGCAGTACTTC
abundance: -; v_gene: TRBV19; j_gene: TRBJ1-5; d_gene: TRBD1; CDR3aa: CASSNSQGAVQPQHF; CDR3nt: TGTGCCAGTAGTAATTCCCAGGGGGCGGTTCAGCCCCAGCATTTT
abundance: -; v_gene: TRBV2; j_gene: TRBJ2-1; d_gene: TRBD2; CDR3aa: CASRPGLAKNEQFF; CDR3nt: TGTGCCAGCAGACCGGGACTAGCGAAGAATGAGCAGTTCTTC
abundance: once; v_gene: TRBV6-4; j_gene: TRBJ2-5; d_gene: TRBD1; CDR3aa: CASSGDRGLETQYF; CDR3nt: TGTGCCAGCAGTGGGGACAGGGGGCTTGAGACCCAGTACTTC
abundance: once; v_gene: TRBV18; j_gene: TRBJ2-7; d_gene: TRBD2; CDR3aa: CASSPGLAGTYEQYF; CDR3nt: TGTGCCAGCTCACCTGGACTAGCGGGGACCTACGAGCAGTACTTC
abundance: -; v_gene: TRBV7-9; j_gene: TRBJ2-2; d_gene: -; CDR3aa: CASSPSAVGTGELFF; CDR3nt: TGTGCCAGCAGCCCCTCGGCGGTCGGGACCGGGGAGCTGTTTTTT
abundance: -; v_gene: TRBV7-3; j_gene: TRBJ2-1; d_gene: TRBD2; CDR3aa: CASSLTGTSGINEQFF; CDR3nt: TGTGCCAGCAGCTTAACTGGGACTAGCGGGATCAATGAGCAGTTCTTC
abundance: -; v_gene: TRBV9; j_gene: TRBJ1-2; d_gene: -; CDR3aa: CASSVAPGIFYGYTF; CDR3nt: TGTGCCAGCAGCGTAGCTCCAGGGATCTTCTATGGCTACACCTTC
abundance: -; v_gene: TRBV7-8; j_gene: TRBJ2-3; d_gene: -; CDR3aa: CASSLFLQRAGTDTQYF; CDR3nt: TGTGCCAGCAGCTTATTTTTGCAGCGCGCCGGCACAGATACGCAGTATTTT
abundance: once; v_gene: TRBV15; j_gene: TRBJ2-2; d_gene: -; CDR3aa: CATSRDRTELGRTGELFF; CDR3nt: TGTGCCACCAGCAGAGACCGGACGGAGCTTGGTCGCACCGGGGAGCTGTTTTTT
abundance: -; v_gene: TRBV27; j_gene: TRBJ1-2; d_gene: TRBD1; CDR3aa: CASSVGQGASYGYTF; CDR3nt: TGTGCCAGCAGTGTAGGACAGGGAGCTTCCTATGGCTACACCTTC
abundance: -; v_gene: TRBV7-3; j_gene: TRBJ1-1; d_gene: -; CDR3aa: CASSPPGHSTEAFF; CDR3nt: TGTGCCAGCAGCCCACCGGGACACAGCACTGAAGCTTTCTTT
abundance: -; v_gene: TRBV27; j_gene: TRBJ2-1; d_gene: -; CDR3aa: CASSPWTPKKYNEQFF; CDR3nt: TGTGCCAGCAGTCCCTGGACGCCCAAGAAATACAATGAGCAGTTCTTC
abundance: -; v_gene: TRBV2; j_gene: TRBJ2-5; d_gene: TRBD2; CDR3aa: CASSLLPAGVSETQYF; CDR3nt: TGTGCCAGCTCCCTCCTCCCAGCGGGAGTTTCAGAGACCCAGTACTTC
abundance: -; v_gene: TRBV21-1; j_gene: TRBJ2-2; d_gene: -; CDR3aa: CASSKDSGGTGELFF; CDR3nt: TGTGCCAGCAGCAAAGATTCGGGTGGCACCGGGGAGCTGTTTTTT
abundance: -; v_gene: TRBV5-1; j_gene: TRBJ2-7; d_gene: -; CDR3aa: CASSSNPPRGLGYEQYF; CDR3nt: TGCGCCAGCAGCTCGAACCCTCCCAGGGGACTGGGGTACGAGCAGTACTTC
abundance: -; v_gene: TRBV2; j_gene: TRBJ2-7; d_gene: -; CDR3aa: CASRRDRDYEQYF; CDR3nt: TGTGCCAGCAGGAGGGACCGCGACTACGAGCAGTACTTC
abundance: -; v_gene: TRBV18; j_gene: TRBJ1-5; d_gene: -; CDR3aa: CASSEGHQPQHF; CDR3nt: TGTGCCAGCTCAGAGGGTCATCAGCCCCAGCATTTT
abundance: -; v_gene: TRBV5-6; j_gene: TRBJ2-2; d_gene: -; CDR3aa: CASSFVRTPPGELFF; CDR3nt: TGTGCCAGCAGCTTTGTTAGAACCCCTCCCGGGGAGCTGTTTTTT
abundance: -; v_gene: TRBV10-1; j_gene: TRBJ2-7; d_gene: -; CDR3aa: CASSESPGSSYEQYF; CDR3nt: TGCGCCAGCAGTGAGTCCCCAGGGAGCTCCTACGAGCAGTACTTC
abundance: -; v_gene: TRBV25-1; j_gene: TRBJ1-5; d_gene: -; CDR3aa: CAIIAINQPQHF; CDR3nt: TGTGCCATCATCGCTATCAATCAGCCCCAGCATTTT
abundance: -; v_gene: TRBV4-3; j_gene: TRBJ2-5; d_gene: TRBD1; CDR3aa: CASSQERQGWGQETQYF; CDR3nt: TGCGCCAGCAGCCAAGAACGACAGGGCTGGGGCCAAGAGACCCAGTACTTC
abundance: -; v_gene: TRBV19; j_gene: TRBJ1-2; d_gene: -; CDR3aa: CASSRGGETGYGYTF; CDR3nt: TGTGCCAGTAGTAGAGGAGGCGAAACAGGCTATGGCTACACCTTC
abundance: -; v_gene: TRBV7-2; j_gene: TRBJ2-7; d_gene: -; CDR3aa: CASSQAGTEIYEQYF; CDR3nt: TGTGCCAGCAGCCAAGCCGGGACCGAAATCTACGAGCAGTACTTC
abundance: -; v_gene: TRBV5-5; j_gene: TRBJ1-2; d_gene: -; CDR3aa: CASSPGPRDPNNYGYTF; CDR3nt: TGTGCCAGCAGCCCCGGACCCCGGGATCCAAATAACTATGGCTACACCTTC
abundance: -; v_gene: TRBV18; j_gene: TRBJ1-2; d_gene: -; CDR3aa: CASSSGRSSWDGYTF; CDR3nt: TGTGCCAGCTCATCTGGACGGTCCTCCTGGGATGGCTACACCTTC
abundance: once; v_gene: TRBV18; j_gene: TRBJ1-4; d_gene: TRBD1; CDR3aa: CASSPYLRDSPGEKLFF; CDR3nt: TGTGCCAGCTCACCCTACCTAAGGGACAGCCCAGGTGAAAAACTGTTTTTT
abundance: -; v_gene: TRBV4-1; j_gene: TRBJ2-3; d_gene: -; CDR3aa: CASSPWGVRDTQYF; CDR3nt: TGCGCCAGCAGCCCCTGGGGGGTACGAGATACGCAGTATTTT
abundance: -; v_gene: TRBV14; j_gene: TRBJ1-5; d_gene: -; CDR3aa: CASSQTLNQPQHF; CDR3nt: TGTGCCAGCAGCCAGACCCTAAATCAGCCCCAGCATTTT
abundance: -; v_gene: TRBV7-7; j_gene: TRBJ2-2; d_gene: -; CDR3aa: CASSGDRYTGELFF; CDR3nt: TGTGCTAGCAGCGGGGACAGGTACACCGGGGAGCTGTTTTTT
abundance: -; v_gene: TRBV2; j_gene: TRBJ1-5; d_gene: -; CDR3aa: CASSELGQPSWKNQPQHF; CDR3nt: TGTGCCAGCAGTGAATTGGGCCAGCCGTCCTGGAAAAATCAGCCCCAGCATTTT
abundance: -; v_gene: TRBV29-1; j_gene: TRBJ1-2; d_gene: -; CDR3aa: CSVEIAYGYTF; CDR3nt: TGCAGCGTTGAAATTGCCTATGGCTACACCTTC
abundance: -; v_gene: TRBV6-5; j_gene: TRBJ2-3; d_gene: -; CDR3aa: CASSYSQTQGIEQYF; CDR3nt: TGTGCCAGCAGTTACTCACAGACACAAGGAATTGAGCAGTATTTT
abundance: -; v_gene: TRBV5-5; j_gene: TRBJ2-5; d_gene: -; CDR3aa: CASSPLGGRQETQYF; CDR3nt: TGTGCCAGCAGCCCGCTGGGGGGGCGGCAAGAGACCCAGTACTTC
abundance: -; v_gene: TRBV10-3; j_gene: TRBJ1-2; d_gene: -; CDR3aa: CAISEDRAAPSFDTF; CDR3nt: TGTGCCATCAGTGAAGACCGGGCCGCACCCAGTTTTGACACCTTC